This TCR beta chain was identified during a study of T-cell reconstitution after alpha-beta-depleted transplantation in children. Unique molecular identifiers were incorporated into the prepared TCRbeta library. TCRdb reprocessed the PCR reads with MiXCR, giving one entry per CDR3 protein. Altogether 300,000 to 400,000 distinct CDR3 sequences are present, about an eighth being singletons, with the ten largest covering 4.3%. CDR1 is GTSNPN and CDR2 is SVGIG in the germline V gene (reference sequence). Trimming left V 0 bases short and J 0 bases short, with 11 bases between. The CDR3 covers 15 residues.

The source of this sequence is a human donor who donated a stem cell graft to a child with Fanconi anemia. Specimen: PBMCs, collected from the stem cell graft. The chain couples TRBV30 to TRBJ2-5; unclear D gene. As DNA, the CDR3 is TGTGCCTGGAGTGTAGGGAACAGAAACCAAGAGACCCAGTACTTC. Protein: CAWSVGNRNQETQYF. Using reference TRBV30 and TRBJ2-5 for the parts outside the CDR3, the full variable domain is SQTIHQWPATLVQPVGSPLSLECTVEGTSNPNLYWYRQAAGRGLQLLFYSVGIGQISSEVPQNLSASRPQDRQFILSSKKLLLSDSGFYLCAWSVGNRNQETQYFGPGTRLLVL.